This entry describes one TCR beta chain. The antigen is unknown. In patients chosen for sequencing, flow cytometry had shown CD8+CD57+ cell expansion. The data were obtained in a study of CD8+CD57+ T cells in acquired aplastic anemia. Study observations and caveats: Roughly 31 CD8+ CDR3 sequences occurred in both the patients and the controls.

Both TCR beta VDJ combination and CDR3 sequence profiling were carried out. Genomic DNA was the template for this profiling. TCRdb recomputed calls from the reads with MiXCR, one row per CDR3 protein. The repertoire holds under 200,000 distinct CDR3 sequences, less than 50% seen once, with about 1.7% in the top ten. CDR1 is LNHNV and CDR2 is YYDKDF in the germline V gene (reference sequence). The V and J ends lost 0 bases and 1 base respectively, with 10 bases between them. This CDR3 contains 16 residues. This sequence was found in a human donor with aplastic anemia. Sequencing was carried out using sorted CD4+, CD8+, or CD8+CD57+ T cells (not recorded which) from PBMCs. This chain uses TRBV15 with TRBJ1-5; D call uncertain. Here the CDR3 reads CATSRDAGPSNQPQHF. For the CDR3, the DNA is TGTGCCACCAGCAGAGATGCAGGTCCGAGCAATCAGCCCCAGCATTTT. The variable domain in full, with the rest retrieved from reference TRBV15 and TRBJ1-5, is DAMVIQNPRYQVTQFGKPVTLSCSQTLNHNVMYWYQQKSSQAPKLLFHYYDKDFNNEADTPDNFQSRRPNTSFCFLDIRSPGLGDTAMYLCATSRDAGPSNQPQHFGDGTRLSIL.